The 4 T cell receptor beta chains below were found in one sample sequenced in a study of shared clonotypes between healthy human individuals. Libraries were prepared by immunoSEQ multiplex PCR; TCRdb keeps only in-frame clonotypes and omits some of them. The sample yields just over 2,000,000 clones, 90% to 95% seen once. The sample was naive CD4+ T cells sorted from blood. Documented subset: CD45RA+ positively selected. Receptors were obtained from a man aged 18 to 29 in good health.

The V gene is TRBV18, the J gene TRBJ1-4; D ambiguous. CDR3 length: 16 residues. Germline-derived CDR1 and CDR2 are KGHSH and LQKENI. V dropped 2 bases and J dropped 3 bases, with 13 bases sitting between them. The CDR3 DNA reads as TGTGCCAGCTCACCAGGGATCCAGCTCTCTAATGAAAAACTGTTTTTT. Translating it yields CASSPGIQLSNEKLFF.

The chain links TRBV28 to TRBJ1-1, with D hard to call. The CDR3 runs 14 residues. Trimming shortened V by 5 bases and J by 2 bases, and 12 bases separated the two germline ends. The germline gives CDR1 MDHEN, CDR2 SYDVKM. The CDR3 is CASSSVGLNTEAFF. CDR3 nucleotides: TGTGCCAGCAGTAGTGTAGGACTAAACACTGAAGCTTTCTTT.

The CDR3 bases are TGTGCCAGCAGCTTACTAGCGGGGGAAGAGACCCAGTACTTC. Translating it yields CASSLLAGEETQYF. The chain uses TRBV7-9 and TRBJ2-5; 10 positions match TRBD2. Germline V gene data show CDR1 as SEHNR and CDR2 as FQNEAQ (reference sequence). The CDR3 sequence is 14 residues long. V shed 2 bases, J shed 3 bases, and the junction held 0 bases outside the gene matches.

V gene TRBV30 combines with J gene TRBJ1-2; the D gene is possibly TRBD1 (6 bases). Germline CDR1 and CDR2: GTSNPN and SVGIG (reference sequence). The CDR3 is 15 residues long. The V end lost 5 bases, the J end lost 5 bases, and 21 bases lay between the germline ends. The CDR3 nucleotides read TGTGCCTGGGGTGCCTCGGAGGGGGGGCTGTATGGCTACACCTTC. Translating gives CAWGASEGGLYGYTF.